This TCR beta chain was recorded in a study of blood T cell repertoires in COVID-19. Study details: Sites in the United States, Italy and Spain provided acute and convalescent COVID-19 samples. T cells, B-cell-depleted T cells, or PBMCs provided the cDNA or gDNA that served as material.

Authors' processing steps: Nucleated cell number was recorded as an estimate derived from reference gene primer amplification. Assay used: immunoSEQ multiplex PCR; TCRdb lists only in-frame clones, some missing. That table gives V, J and clone size, and the DNA gave D and trimming. Of 65,000 to 100,000 clones in the sample, 88% are singletons; the top ten hold more than 4.5%. The sample was peripheral blood. This TCR derives from an elderly woman with acute or convalescent COVID-19.

The CDR3 protein is CATHRGTYGYTF. CDR3 nucleotides: TGTGCCACCCACAGGGGGACCTATGGCTACACCTTC. This chain joins TRBV19 and TRBJ1-2; 8 bases match TRBD1. Germline trimming cut 10 bases from V and 4 bases from J; bases unmatched to any gene: 5. This CDR3 contains 12 residues. Germline assignment: CDR1 LNHDA and CDR2 SQIVND (reference sequence). Full variable domain (remainder filled in from reference TRBV19 and TRBJ1-2): DGGITQSPKYLFRKEGQNVTLSCEQNLNHDAMYWYRQDPGQGLRLIYYSQIVNDFQKGDIAEGYSVSREKKESFPLTVTSAQKNPTAFYLCATHRGTYGYTFGSGTRLTVV.